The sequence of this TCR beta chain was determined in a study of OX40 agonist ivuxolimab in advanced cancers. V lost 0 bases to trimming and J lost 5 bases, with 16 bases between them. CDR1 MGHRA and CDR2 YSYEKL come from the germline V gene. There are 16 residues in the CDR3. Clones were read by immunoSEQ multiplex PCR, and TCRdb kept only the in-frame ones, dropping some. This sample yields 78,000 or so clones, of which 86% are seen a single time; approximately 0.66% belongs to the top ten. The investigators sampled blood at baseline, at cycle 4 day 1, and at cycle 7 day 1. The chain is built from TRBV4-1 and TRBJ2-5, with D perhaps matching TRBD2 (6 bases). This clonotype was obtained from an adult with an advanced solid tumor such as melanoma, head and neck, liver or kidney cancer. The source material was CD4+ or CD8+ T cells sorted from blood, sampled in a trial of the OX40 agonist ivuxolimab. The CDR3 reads CASSQDLGGILETQYF. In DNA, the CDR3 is TGCGCCAGCAGCCAAGATCTGGGGGGAATACTGGAGACCCAGTACTTC.